Listed here are 21 T cell receptor beta chains from one sample, sequenced in a study of blood T cell repertoires in COVID-19. The assay was immunoSEQ multiplex PCR, and TCRdb's table has in-frame clones only and misses some. The sample has some 80,000 clones, 84% seen once. The sequencing input was peripheral blood. The source is a man over 45 with acute or convalescent COVID-19.

The chain recombines TRBV29-1 with TRBJ2-1; D may be TRBD2 (7 bases). Germline CDR1 and CDR2: SQVTM and ANQGSEA. V lost 4 bases, J lost 6 bases, and 16 bases lay in between. The CDR3 totals 14 residues. The CDR3 bases are TGCAGCGTTGTAAGAGGGGGGGCGGTCAATGAGCAGTTCTTC. It is translated as CSVVRGGAVNEQFF.

The J gene is TRBJ2-5, the V gene TRBV5-4; 11 nucleotides align to TRBD2. V dropped 0 bases and J dropped 10; count of bases not matched to a gene: 11. Germline V gene sequence: CDR1 SGHNT, CDR2 YYREEE (reference sequence). The CDR3 extends over 16 amino acids. The CDR3 sequence is CASSLGLAGGRGFQYF. The CDR3 DNA sequence: TGTGCCAGCAGCTTGGGGCTAGCGGGGGGTCGCGGTTTCCAGTACTTC. The entire variable domain, with the rest obtained from reference TRBV5-4 and TRBJ2-5, is as follows: ETGVTQSPTHLIKTRGQQVTLRCSSQSGHNTVSWYQQALGQGPQFIFQYYREEENGRGNFPPRFSGLQFPNYSSELNVNALELDDSALYLCASSLGLAGGRGFQYFGPGTRLLVL.

The chain has TRBV19 and TRBJ1-6, with 8 bases lining up with TRBD1. V shed 3 bases, J shed 7 bases, and the junction held 2 bases outside the gene matches. This CDR3 has 14 amino acids. Germline CDR1 LNHDA, CDR2 SQIVND (reference sequence). CDR3 amino acids: CASSITGGNSPLHF. The CDR3, as DNA: TGTGCCAGTAGTATCACAGGGGGAAATTCACCCCTCCACTTT.

The chain employs TRBV5-1 and TRBJ2-7; 9 nucleotides line up with TRBD1. The CDR3 is 18 residues long. CDR1 is SGHRS and CDR2 is YFSETQ in the germline V gene. The trim removed 0 bases at V and 0 bases at J, leaving 10 bases unmatched. The CDR3 DNA reads TGCGCCAGCAGCTTGGACTCGTGGGGGACAGGGTACTCCTACGAGCAGTACTTC. This translates into CASSLDSWGTGYSYEQYF.

The V call is TRBV7-7, the J call TRBJ2-3; D may be TRBD1 (5 bases). The CDR3 is 14 amino acids. The germline V and J ends were trimmed by 1 base and 1 base, with 6 bases remaining between them. CDR1 SSHAT and CDR2 FNYEAQ come from the germline V gene (reference sequence). The CDR3 region has the DNA TGTGCCAGCAGCTTAGAAGGGGGCACAGATACGCAGTATTTT. Translated: CASSLEGGTDTQYF.

The gene calls are TRBV6-5 and TRBJ2-7, with a tentative D call TRBD1 (6 bases). CDR3 length equals 15 residues. The V end was cut by 2 bases, the J end by 0 bases, with 11 bases between. Germline-derived CDR1 and CDR2 are MNHEY and SVGAGI. The CDR3 DNA reads TGTGCCAGCAGTTACGGGGGCGCAGGCTCCTACGAGCAGTACTTC. Amino acid sequence: CASSYGGAGSYEQYF.

The chain employs TRBV6-5 and TRBJ1-5; the D gene is possibly TRBD1 (6 bases). Trimming cost V 7 bases and J 1 base, with 11 bases left between them. The CDR3 runs 14 residues. The V gene's germline CDR1 is MNHEY and CDR2 SVGAGI. The CDR3 protein is CASKTGQSNQPQHF. The CDR3 region has the DNA TGTGCCAGCAAAACGGGACAAAGCAATCAGCCCCAGCATTTT.

This chain connects TRBV24-1 to TRBJ1-5, with 7 bases lining up with TRBD1. V was pared by 9 bases and J by 4 bases, with 2 bases of the junction left unmatched. Germline V gene sequence: CDR1 KGHDR, CDR2 SFDVKD. The CDR3 runs 12 residues. The CDR3 reads CATGTVNQPQHF. The CDR3 DNA reads as TGTGCCACCGGGACAGTTAATCAGCCCCAGCATTTT.

J is TRBJ1-2 and V is TRBV5-6; tentative D call: TRBD1 (6 bases). CDR1 SGHDT and CDR2 YYEEEE come from the germline V gene. Trimming removed 4 bases from V and 4 bases from J, with 14 bases in between. This CDR3 has 14 amino acids. The CDR3 region is CASSPGGPAYGYTF. DNA for the CDR3: TGTGCCAGCAGCCCTGGGGGCCCAGCCTATGGCTACACCTTC.

This rearrangement joins TRBV3-1 (or the pseudogene TRBV3-2) to TRBJ1-6; TRBD1 might be the D (6 bases). CDR1 is LGHDT, CDR2 YNNKEL, per germline (reference sequence). V was shortened by 0 bases and J by 4 bases, with 10 bases between the two germline ends. The CDR3 covers 16 residues. The CDR3 reads CASSQDLGGYNSPLHF. CDR3 sequence (DNA): TGTGCCAGCAGCCAAGATTTAGGGGGTTATAATTCACCCCTCCACTTT.

V and J are TRBV19 and TRBJ1-2; D call uncertain. The V and J ends lost 4 bases and 7 bases respectively, with 16 bases between them. This CDR3 is 14 amino acids long. Germline V gene lookup returns CDR1 LNHDA and CDR2 SQIVND (reference sequence). CDR3 amino acids: CASSKGGESIGYTF. For the CDR3, the DNA is TGTGCCAGTAGTAAAGGAGGAGAGTCCATTGGCTACACCTTC.

On this clone: This sample also contains other DNA sequences that code for the same CDR3. The chain carries TRBV5-6 and TRBJ2-7; perhaps TRBD2 as D (6 bases). Germline CDR1 SGHDT, CDR2 YYEEEE. V lost 0 bases to trimming and J lost 6 bases, with 7 bases between them. The CDR3 spans 12 residues. The CDR3 reads CASSLGGLEQYF. CDR3 nucleotides: TGTGCCAGCAGCTTGGGGGGACTCGAGCAGTACTTC.

The chain couples TRBV27 to TRBJ1-1, with D possibly TRBD1 on 6 matching bases. CDR1 and CDR2 (germline): MNHEY, SMNVEV (reference sequence). The V gene lost 1 base and the J gene lost 4 bases, with 7 bases spanning the gap. The CDR3 runs to 13 residues. The CDR3 here is CASSLLGATEAFF. CDR3 DNA sequence: TGTGCCAGCAGTTTATTGGGGGCCACTGAAGCTTTCTTT.

The V gene is TRBV6-4, the J gene TRBJ1-5, with TRBD1 as a possible D gene (5 bases). Trimming stripped 5 bases from V and 2 bases from J, with 10 bases between. The CDR3 runs 14 residues. Germline loops: CDR1 MRHNA, CDR2 SNTAGT. Here the CDR3 DNA reads TGTGCCAGCAGTCAACAGGCGGGCAATCAGCCCCAGCATTTT. Protein: CASSQQAGNQPQHF.

V gene TRBV5-1 combines with J gene TRBJ2-7, with TRBD1 matching 8 bases. The CDR3 consists of 15 residues. The ends lost 0 bases at V and 2 bases at J; junction bases unmatched: 4. Germline CDR1 reads SGHRS; CDR2 reads YFSETQ. The CDR3 DNA is TGCGCCAGCAGCTTGGAACAGGGGGTCACCTACGAGCAGTACTTC. Protein product: CASSLEQGVTYEQYF.

The rearrangement joins TRBV29-1 to TRBJ2-5; D is ambiguous. Trimming left V 6 bases short and J 1 base short, with 3 bases between. Germline lookup yields CDR1 SQVTM and CDR2 ANQGSEA. The CDR3 sequence is 10 residues long. DNA for the CDR3: TGCAGCGTCCTCCAAGAGACCCAGTACTTC. It encodes CSVLQETQYF.

The chain employs TRBV12-3 or TRBV12-4 and TRBJ2-1, with TRBD2 matching over 10 bases. Germline trimming cut 3 bases from V and 13 bases from J; bases unmatched to any gene: 6. The CDR3 extends over 13 amino acids. CDR3 in DNA: TGTGCCAGCAGTTTTGAGCGGGAGGGCCCTCAGTTCTTC. Residues: CASSFEREGPQFF.

V and J are TRBV5-1 and TRBJ1-1; a weak D match, TRBD1 (5 bases). CDR3 length: 15 residues. Germline V gene data show CDR1 as SGHRS and CDR2 as YFSETQ. Deletions cut 3 bases from V and 4 bases from J, with 16 bases between. CDR3 DNA: TGCGCCAGCAGCTCCCGAATGGGGGGTTCCACTGAAGCTTTCTTT. This gives the protein CASSSRMGGSTEAFF. Variable domain in full (rest from reference TRBV5-1 and TRBJ1-1): KAGVTQTPRYLIKTRGQQVTLSCSPISGHRSVSWYQQTPGQGLQFLFEYFSETQRNKGNFPGRFSGRQFSNSRSEMNVSTLELGDSALYLCASSSRMGGSTEAFFGQGTRLTVV.

V is TRBV28 and J is TRBJ1-1; D unclear. V lost 7 bases and J 1 base, leaving 4 bases between the germline ends. CDR1 MDHEN and CDR2 SYDVKM come from the germline V gene. CDR3 length: 11 residues. The CDR3 here is CASNQNTEAFF. The CDR3 region has the DNA TGTGCCAGCAATCAGAACACTGAAGCTTTCTTT.

The chain joins TRBV29-1 to TRBJ2-3, with a weak D call TRBD2 (5 bases). CDR3 length: 13 amino acids. Deletions cut 8 bases from V and 0 bases from J, with 12 bases between. CDR1 is SQVTM and CDR2 is ANQGSEA in the germline V gene. CDR3 nucleotides: TGCAGCAAAGCGGACGGAAGCACAGATACGCAGTATTTT. Amino acids: CSKADGSTDTQYF.

The chain combines TRBV5-6 with TRBJ2-7; 7 nucleotides align to TRBD1. Germline trimming cut 3 bases from V and 6 bases from J; bases unmatched to any gene: 6. The CDR3 consists of 13 residues. Per the germline V gene, CDR1 is SGHDT and CDR2 is YYEEEE. The CDR3 region has the DNA TGTGCCAGCAGCTGGACAGGTGTCGGCGAGCAGTACTTC. Amino acid sequence: CASSWTGVGEQYF.